A selection of T cell receptor beta chains follows, all from one sample in a study of cytomegalovirus exposure and HLA in healthy donors. Libraries were prepared by immunoSEQ multiplex PCR; TCRdb keeps only in-frame clonotypes and omits some of them. The table records under 130,000 clones, around 87% of them present only once. What was sequenced was PBMCs. The receptors were sampled from a woman between 18 and 30 years old in good health and CMV-seropositive. Both conserved end residues are part of each CDR3. Each record gives: J gene, D gene, V gene, clone size, CDR3 protein, CDR3 DNA. The D gene is left open where the match is weak. Size tells how often a clone was seen (once, few, many) or the class of an expanded clone, and some rows leave it out.

TRBJ1-5 TRBD1 TRBV7-9 many CASSTSGQGQGYSNQPQHF TGTGCCAGCAGCACTTCGGGACAGGGGCAAGGATATAGCAATCAGCCCCAGCATTTT
TRBJ2-1 TRBD2 TRBV7-2 - CASSRPGLAEQFF TGTGCCAGCAGCCGGCCGGGACTAGCGGAGCAGTTCTTC
TRBJ1-1 TRBD1 TRBV6-1 few CASSVPTGGITEAFF TGTGCCAGCAGTGTCCCGACAGGGGGGATCACTGAAGCTTTCTTT
TRBJ1-5 - TRBV27 - CASSLVGGNQPQHF TGTGCCAGCAGTTTAGTGGGAGGCAATCAGCCCCAGCATTTT
TRBJ1-2 TRBD1 TRBV30 - CAWSVSGQGSSYTF TGTGCCTGGAGTGTATCGGGACAGGGGTCTAGCTACACCTTC
TRBJ2-2 - TRBV4-2 - CASSQDLGGTGELFF TGTGCCAGCAGCCAAGATCTCGGGGGAACCGGGGAGCTGTTTTTT
TRBJ2-7 - TRBV28 - CASSPAGQAHEQYF TGTGCCAGCTCCCCAGCGGGACAGGCCCACGAGCAGTACTTC
TRBJ2-7 - TRBV11-2 - CASRPLPGFGYEQYF TGTGCCAGCAGACCCCTGCCGGGGTTTGGCTACGAGCAGTACTTC
TRBJ2-5 TRBD1 TRBV7-3 - CASGQGGETQYF TGTGCCAGCGGACAGGGCGGGGAGACCCAGTACTTC
TRBJ2-7 TRBD1 TRBV19 - CASKKDRGRYEQYF TGTGCCAGTAAAAAGGACAGGGGAAGGTACGAGCAGTACTTC
TRBJ2-1 TRBD1 TRBV4-1 - CASSQPPGQEYNEQFF TGCGCCAGCAGCCAACCCCCGGGACAGGAATACAATGAGCAGTTCTTC
TRBJ2-5 TRBD1 TRBV5-4 - CASSPRDREVTQYF TGTGCCAGCAGCCCCCGGGACAGGGAGGTTACCCAGTACTTC
TRBJ2-1 TRBD2 TRBV19 - CASSPGGGRVGEQFF TGTGCCAGTAGTCCAGGCGGGGGGCGAGTTGGTGAGCAGTTCTTC
TRBJ1-4 - TRBV2 - CASTGQPNEKLFF TGTGCCAGCACTGGACAACCTAATGAAAAACTGTTTTTT
TRBJ2-5 TRBD1 TRBV5-6 - CASSIGAGTGGTQYF TGTGCCAGCAGCATTGGGGCCGGGACAGGGGGGACCCAGTACTTC
TRBJ2-7 - TRBV6-5 - CASSYEGTDEQYF TGTGCCAGCAGTTACGAGGGCACAGACGAGCAGTACTTC
TRBJ2-1 - TRBV25-1 - CAVAPGNEQFF TGTGCCGTGGCGCCGGGTAATGAGCAGTTCTTC
TRBJ2-5 - TRBV19 - CASSPRIETGRRETQYF TGTGCCAGTAGTCCTCGGATAGAGACTGGGAGGCGAGAGACCCAGTACTTC
TRBJ1-2 TRBD1 TRBV9 - CASSPGTDYGYTF TGTGCCAGCAGTCCAGGGACAGACTATGGCTACACCTTC
TRBJ1-5 - TRBV28 few CASSFEQPQHF TGTGCCAGCAGTTTCGAGCAGCCCCAGCATTTT
TRBJ2-1 TRBD2 TRBV6-5 - CASSYPPGLGPNEQFF TGTGCCAGCAGTTACCCCCCGGGACTAGGGCCAAATGAGCAGTTCTTC
TRBJ2-7 - TRBV9 - CASSAGSSYEQYF TGTGCCAGCAGCGCCGGGAGCTCCTACGAGCAGTACTTC
TRBJ2-3 - TRBV11-2 - CASSLGFAGDTQYF TGTGCCAGCAGCTTAGGGTTTGCGGGAGATACGCAGTATTTT
TRBJ2-6 TRBD1 TRBV18 - CASSWPGQASPGANVLTF TGTGCCAGCTCTTGGCCCGGACAGGCATCTCCTGGGGCCAACGTCCTGACTTTC
TRBJ1-1 - TRBV11-3 - CASSHSGGRGEAFF TGTGCCAGCAGCCATTCCGGGGGGCGGGGTGAAGCTTTCTTT
TRBJ2-1 - TRBV6-5 - CASSYSPAYNEQFF TGTGCCAGCAGTTACTCGCCAGCCTACAATGAGCAGTTCTTC
TRBJ2-7 TRBD2 TRBV9 - CASSPHPGGDEQYF TGTGCCAGCAGCCCACACCCGGGGGGGGACGAGCAGTACTTC
TRBJ2-7 - TRBV5-6 - CASSSGLPSYEQYF TGTGCCAGCAGCTCGGGACTGCCCTCCTACGAGCAGTACTTC
TRBJ1-6 - TRBV7-9 - CASSHRGSSYNSPLHF TGTGCCAGCAGCCACCGGGGTAGCTCCTATAATTCACCCCTCCACTTT
TRBJ1-1 - TRBV4-1 - CASSQVPRFEAFF TGCGCCAGCAGCCAAGTACCGCGGTTTGAAGCTTTCTTT
TRBJ1-5 - TRBV6-6 - CASSAYRQPQHF TGTGCCAGCAGTGCCTACAGGCAGCCCCAGCATTTT
TRBJ2-2 - TRBV5-6 - CASSLPDLGYGELFF TGTGCCAGCAGCTTACCGGACTTAGGGTACGGGGAGCTGTTTTTT
TRBJ2-7 TRBD1 TRBV7-2 - CASSPGTVHYEQYF TGTGCCAGCAGCCCCGGGACAGTACACTACGAGCAGTACTTC
TRBJ2-7 - TRBV9 - CASSPGGGGSYEQYF TGTGCCAGCAGCCCCGGGGGAGGGGGTTCCTACGAGCAGTACTTC
TRBJ2-5 - TRBV5-6 - CASSFSRWAETQYF TGTGCCAGCAGCTTCTCCCGCTGGGCGGAGACCCAGTACTTC
TRBJ2-1 - TRBV9 - CASSRGIDEQFF TGTGCCAGCAGCCGGGGGATTGATGAGCAGTTCTTC
TRBJ2-7 - TRBV5-1 - CASSLWQTDYEQYF TGCGCCAGCAGCTTGTGGCAAACCGACTACGAGCAGTACTTC
TRBJ1-4 TRBD1 TRBV10-1 - CASSEGTGAEKLFF TGCGCCAGCAGTGAGGGAACAGGGGCCGAAAAACTGTTTTTT
TRBJ2-7 - TRBV9 - CASSDNADSYEQYF TGTGCCAGCAGCGACAATGCTGACTCCTACGAGCAGTACTTC
TRBJ1-1 TRBD1 TRBV18 - CASSPQGAVMNTEAFF TGTGCCAGCTCACCACAGGGGGCGGTTATGAACACTGAAGCTTTCTTT
TRBJ2-2 TRBD1 TRBV5-1 - CASRQTGAGELFF TGCGCCAGCAGGCAAACAGGGGCGGGGGAGCTGTTTTTT
TRBJ2-7 - TRBV6-1 once CASSEISQGPTYEQYF TGTGCCAGCAGTGAAATCAGCCAGGGCCCTACTTACGAGCAGTACTTC
TRBJ1-2 - TRBV5-1 - CASSFTEPSQGYTF TGCGCCAGCAGCTTTACGGAGCCCTCGCAGGGCTACACCTTC
TRBJ2-5 - TRBV14 once CASSQVGGGQETQYF TGTGCCAGCAGCCAAGTCGGGGGAGGACAAGAGACCCAGTACTTC
TRBJ2-7 TRBD2 TRBV7-8 few CASSRTSGLGYEQYF TGTGCCAGCAGCCGGACTAGCGGCCTGGGCTACGAGCAGTACTTC
TRBJ2-7 TRBD2 TRBV7-9 - CASSPRGEGGYEQYF TGTGCCAGCAGCCCCCGGGGGGAGGGTGGTTACGAGCAGTACTTC
TRBJ2-7 TRBD1 TRBV14 once CASSPGQGGKNEQYF TGTGCCAGCAGCCCGGGACAGGGTGGTAAAAACGAGCAGTACTTC
TRBJ1-1 - TRBV19 - CASWGRGGTEAFF TGTGCCAGTTGGGGGAGGGGAGGCACTGAAGCTTTCTTT
TRBJ1-5 TRBD1 TRBV18 - CASSPAGTGNNQPQHF TGTGCCAGCTCACCAGCGGGGACAGGGAATAATCAGCCCCAGCATTTT
TRBJ2-7 TRBD1 TRBV27 - CASSFSGTGPYEQYF TGTGCCAGCAGTTTCTCTGGGACAGGTCCCTACGAGCAGTACTTC
TRBJ2-7 - TRBV5-4 - CASSLDIPYEQYF TGTGCCAGCAGCTTGGACATCCCCTACGAGCAGTACTTC
TRBJ1-1 TRBD1 TRBV7-8 - CASSLGNRGTEAFF TGTGCCAGCAGCTTAGGAAACAGGGGCACTGAAGCTTTCTTT
TRBJ2-1 - TRBV11-2 once CASRSGTWAVELYNEQFF TGTGCCAGCAGATCCGGGACATGGGCTGTGGAACTCTACAATGAGCAGTTCTTC
TRBJ2-7 TRBD1 TRBV5-4 - CASSLDRGGEQYF TGTGCCAGCAGCTTGGACAGGGGTGGAGAGCAGTACTTC